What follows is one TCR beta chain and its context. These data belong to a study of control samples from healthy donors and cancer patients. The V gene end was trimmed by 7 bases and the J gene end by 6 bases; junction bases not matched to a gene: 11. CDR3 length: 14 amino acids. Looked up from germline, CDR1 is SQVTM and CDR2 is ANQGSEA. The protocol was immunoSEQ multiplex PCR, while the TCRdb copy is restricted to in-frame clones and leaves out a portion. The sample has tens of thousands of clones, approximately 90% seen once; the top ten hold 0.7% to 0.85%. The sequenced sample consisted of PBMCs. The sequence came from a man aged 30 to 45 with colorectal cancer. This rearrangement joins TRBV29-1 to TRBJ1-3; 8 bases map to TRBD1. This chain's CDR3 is CSGVRDRGENTIYF. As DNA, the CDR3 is TGCAGCGGCGTCCGAGACAGGGGAGAAAACACCATATATTTT.